This paragraph reports one TCR beta chain. The data derive from a study of blood T cell repertoires in COVID-19. Study at large: T cells, B-cell-depleted T cells, or PBMCs supplied cDNA or gDNA.

The V end was cut by 6 bases, the J end by 2 bases, with 7 bases between. This CDR3 is built from 12 residues. Original handling: For nucleated cells, counts were estimated from reference gene primer amplification. TCRdb's copy holds only in-frame clones and misses some; the assay was immunoSEQ multiplex PCR. V, J and clone size reflect that table, while D and trimming were determined from the DNA. The sample has approximately 300,000 clones; approximately 90% are singletons. The source is a woman under 30 who had recovered from COVID-19. The chain couples TRBV12-3 or TRBV12-4 to TRBJ1-2; D ambiguous. Sequenced sample: PBMCs or T cells enriched from blood (not recorded which). This CDR3 is CASRHLNYGYTF. CDR3 bases: TGTGCCAGCAGGCATCTAAACTATGGCTACACCTTC.